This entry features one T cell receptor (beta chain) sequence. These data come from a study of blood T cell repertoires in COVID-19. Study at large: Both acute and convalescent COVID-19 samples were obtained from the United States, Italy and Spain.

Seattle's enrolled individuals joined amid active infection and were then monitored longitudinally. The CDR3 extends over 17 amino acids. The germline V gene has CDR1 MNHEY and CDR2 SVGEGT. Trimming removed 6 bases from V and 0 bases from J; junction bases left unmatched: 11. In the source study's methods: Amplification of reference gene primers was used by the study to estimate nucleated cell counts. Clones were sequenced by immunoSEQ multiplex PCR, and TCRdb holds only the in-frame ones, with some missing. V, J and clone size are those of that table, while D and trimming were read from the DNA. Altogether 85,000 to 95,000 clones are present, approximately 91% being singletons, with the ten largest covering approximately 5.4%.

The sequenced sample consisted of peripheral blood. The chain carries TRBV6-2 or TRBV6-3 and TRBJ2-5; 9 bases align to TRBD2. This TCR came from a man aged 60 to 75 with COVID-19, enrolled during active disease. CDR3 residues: CASSPIAGAQHQETQYF. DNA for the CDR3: TGTGCCAGCAGCCCCATAGCGGGAGCGCAACACCAAGAGACCCAGTACTTC.